What follows describes a single TCR beta chain. This sample is part of a study of blood T cell repertoires in COVID-19. This table comes from immunoSEQ multiplex PCR, and its TCRdb copy is limited to in-frame clones, with some not included. Of nearly 250,000 clones in the sample, about 83% were seen once. Sequencing was carried out using PBMCs or T cells enriched from blood (not recorded which). The source of this sequence is a woman aged 45-65 years who had recovered from COVID-19.

In DNA form, the CDR3 reads TGTGCCAGCAGCGTAGGCGCTCTAGCGGGAGGGTCGGATACGCAGTATTTT. Protein product: CASSVGALAGGSDTQYF. This rearrangement joins TRBV9 to TRBJ2-3; 12 bases agree with TRBD2. V lost 0 bases to trimming and J lost 6 bases; unmatched junction nucleotides: 8. From germline, CDR1 is SGDLS and CDR2 YYNGEE. CDR3 length: 17 residues. The whole variable domain, filled in from reference TRBV9 and TRBJ2-3, reads DSGVTQTPKHLITATGQRVTLRCSPRSGDLSVYWYQQSLDQGLQFLIQYYNGEERAKGNILERFSAQQFPDLHSELNLSSLELGDSALYFCASSVGALAGGSDTQYFGPGTRLTVL.